These T cell receptor beta chains were read from a single sample in a study of CD8 T cells in ankylosing spondylitis. TCRdb processed the 5' RACE reads anew with MiXCR; each CDR3 protein has one entry. This sample has a few hundred thousand distinct CDR3 sequences, with roughly 10% found just once. Source material: blood, either unsorted or a sorted T cell fraction (not recorded which). These TCRs come from a male donor with ankylosing spondylitis or in good health (not recorded which). The CDR3 runs from the conserved cysteine through the conserved F or W. A D gene is named only where the DNA matches it firmly. Size is omitted from some rows. Given values are once, few, many or a class for expanded clones.

J gene	clone size	D gene	V gene	CDR3 protein	CDR3 DNA
TRBJ1-1	NA	NA	TRBV7-9	CASSFPSRLNTEAFF	TGTGCCAGCAGCTTCCCGAGTAGGTTGAACACTGAAGCTTTCTTT
TRBJ1-5	many	NA	TRBV12-3/TRBV12-4	CASSLSPQPQHF	TGTGCCAGCAGTTTGTCCCCTCAGCCCCAGCATTTT
TRBJ2-6	few	NA	TRBV3-1	CASSPSATGSSGANVLTF	TGTGCCAGCAGCCCCTCCGCGACAGGAAGCTCTGGGGCCAACGTCCTGACTTTC
TRBJ2-2	few	TRBD2	TRBV5-1	CASSFAASGSLVRGTGELFF	TGCGCCAGCAGCTTTGCGGCTAGCGGGAGTCTGGTGCGGGGCACCGGGGAGCTGTTTTTT
TRBJ2-6	NA	TRBD1	TRBV30	CASGQGLVGANVLTF	TGTGCCAGTGGACAGGGTTTAGTGGGGGCCAACGTCCTGACTTTC
TRBJ2-3	once	NA	TRBV29-1	CSVEVGEDPTDTQYF	TGCAGCGTTGAAGTGGGGGAGGATCCCACAGATACGCAGTATTTT
TRBJ2-2	many	TRBD1	TRBV7-3	CASSLTGRTGELFF	TGTGCCAGCAGCTTGACAGGGCGCACCGGGGAGCTGTTTTTT
TRBJ1-1	NA	NA	TRBV5-1	CASSWDLNTEAFF	TGCGCCAGCAGCTGGGACCTGAACACTGAAGCTTTCTTT
TRBJ1-5	many	NA	TRBV12-3/TRBV12-4	CASSPGGGNGQPQHF	TGTGCCAGCAGTCCCGGCGGGGGCAACGGTCAGCCCCAGCATTTT
TRBJ1-4	many	NA	TRBV7-6	CASSLEPSLNEKLFF	TGTGCCAGCAGCTTAGAACCGTCGCTGAATGAAAAACTGTTTTTT
TRBJ2-7	NA	TRBD2	TRBV20-1	CSARRGGQDEQYF	TGCAGTGCTAGGCGCGGGGGGCAGGACGAGCAGTACTTC
TRBJ2-1	few	TRBD1	TRBV30	CAGGEGTGVREQFF	TGTGCCGGCGGAGAGGGGACAGGGGTCCGTGAGCAGTTCTTC
TRBJ1-2	NA	NA	TRBV30	CAWSPRGVGYTF	TGTGCCTGGAGTCCACGGGGGGTTGGCTACACCTTC
TRBJ2-1	few	NA	TRBV28	CASSDSRKNLLF	TGTGCCAGCAGTGACTCCCGGAAAAATCTGCTCTTC
TRBJ2-7	many	NA	TRBV20-1	CSARDGWGGDEQYF	TGCAGTGCTAGAGATGGGTGGGGTGGCGACGAGCAGTACTTC
TRBJ2-2	many	NA	TRBV3-1	CASSQVGSSGELFF	TGTGCCAGCAGCCAAGTTGGTAGTTCCGGGGAGCTGTTTTTT